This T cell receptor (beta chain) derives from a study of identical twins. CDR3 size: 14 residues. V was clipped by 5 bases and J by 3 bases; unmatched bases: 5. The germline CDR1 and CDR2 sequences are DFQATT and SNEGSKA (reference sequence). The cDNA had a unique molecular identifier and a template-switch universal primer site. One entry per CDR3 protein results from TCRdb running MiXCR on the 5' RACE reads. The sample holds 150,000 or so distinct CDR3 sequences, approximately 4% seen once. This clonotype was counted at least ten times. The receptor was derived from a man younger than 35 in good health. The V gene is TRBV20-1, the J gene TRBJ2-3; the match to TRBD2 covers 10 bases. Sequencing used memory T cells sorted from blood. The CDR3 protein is CSAYGLAVTDTQYF. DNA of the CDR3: TGCAGTGCTTACGGACTAGCGGTGACAGATACGCAGTATTTT.